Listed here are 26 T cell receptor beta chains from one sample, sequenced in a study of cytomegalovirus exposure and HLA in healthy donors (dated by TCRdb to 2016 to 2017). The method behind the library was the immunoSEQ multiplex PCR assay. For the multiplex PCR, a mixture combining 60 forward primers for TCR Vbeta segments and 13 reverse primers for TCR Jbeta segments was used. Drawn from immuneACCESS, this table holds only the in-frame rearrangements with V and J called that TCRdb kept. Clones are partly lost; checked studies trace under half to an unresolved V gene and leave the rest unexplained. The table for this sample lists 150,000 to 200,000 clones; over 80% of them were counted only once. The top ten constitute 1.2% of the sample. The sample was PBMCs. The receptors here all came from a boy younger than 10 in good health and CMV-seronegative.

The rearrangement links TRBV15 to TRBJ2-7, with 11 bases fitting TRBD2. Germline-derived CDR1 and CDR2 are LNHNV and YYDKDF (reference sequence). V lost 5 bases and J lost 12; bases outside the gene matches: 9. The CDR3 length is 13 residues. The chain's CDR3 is CATSLPGLAVPYV. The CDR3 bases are TGTGCCACCAGCTTGCCGGGACTAGCGGTACCGTACGTC.

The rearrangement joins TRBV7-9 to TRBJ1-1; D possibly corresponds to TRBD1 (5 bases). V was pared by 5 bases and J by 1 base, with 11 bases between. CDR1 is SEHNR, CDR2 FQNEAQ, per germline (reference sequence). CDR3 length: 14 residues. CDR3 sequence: CASSETQGNTEAFF. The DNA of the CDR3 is TGTGCCAGCAGCGAGACCCAGGGGAACACTGAAGCTTTCTTT.

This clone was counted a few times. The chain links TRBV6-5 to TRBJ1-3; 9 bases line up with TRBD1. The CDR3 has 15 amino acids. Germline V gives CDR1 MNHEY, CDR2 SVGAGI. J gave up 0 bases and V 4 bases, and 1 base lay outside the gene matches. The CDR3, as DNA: TGTGCCAGCAGTTTGACAGGGGGCTCTGGAAACACCATATATTTT. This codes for CASSLTGGSGNTIYF.

CDR3 region: CASSLQAGGRETQYF. CDR3 bases: TGTGCCAGCAGCTTGCAAGCGGGGGGGCGGGAGACCCAGTACTTC. The chain recombines TRBV7-9 with TRBJ2-5; 10 nucleotides agree with TRBD2. The CDR3 length is 15 residues. CDR1 is SEHNR and CDR2 is FQNEAQ in the germline V gene (reference sequence). V shed 3 bases, J shed 5 bases, and the junction held 6 bases outside the gene matches.

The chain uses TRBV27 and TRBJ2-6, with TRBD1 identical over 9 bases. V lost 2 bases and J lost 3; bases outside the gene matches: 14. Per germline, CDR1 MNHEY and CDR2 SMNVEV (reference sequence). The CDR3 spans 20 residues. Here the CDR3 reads CASSLNLPPGQGYGANVLTF. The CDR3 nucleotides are TGTGCCAGCAGTTTAAACCTACCCCCGGGACAGGGATATGGGGCCAACGTCCTGACTTTC. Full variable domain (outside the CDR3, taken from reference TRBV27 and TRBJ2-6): EAQVTQNPRYLITVTGKKLTVTCSQNMNHEYMSWYRQDPGLGLRQIYYSMNVEVTDKGDVPEGYKVSRKEKRNFPLILESPSPNQTSLYFCASSLNLPPGQGYGANVLTFGAGSRLTVL.

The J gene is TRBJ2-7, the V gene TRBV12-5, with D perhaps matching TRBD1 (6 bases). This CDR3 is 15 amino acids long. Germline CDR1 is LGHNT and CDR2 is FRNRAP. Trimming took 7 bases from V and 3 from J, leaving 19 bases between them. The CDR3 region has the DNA TGTGCTAGTGCCGCGCCACAGGGATCTCTCTACGAGCAGTACTTC. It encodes CASAAPQGSLYEQYF.

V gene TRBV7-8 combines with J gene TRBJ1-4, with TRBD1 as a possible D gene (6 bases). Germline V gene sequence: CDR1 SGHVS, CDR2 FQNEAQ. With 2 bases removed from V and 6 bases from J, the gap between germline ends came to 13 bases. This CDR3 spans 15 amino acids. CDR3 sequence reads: CASSLNRKGDEKLFF. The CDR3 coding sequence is TGTGCCAGCAGCTTAAATCGGAAGGGGGATGAAAAACTGTTTTTT.

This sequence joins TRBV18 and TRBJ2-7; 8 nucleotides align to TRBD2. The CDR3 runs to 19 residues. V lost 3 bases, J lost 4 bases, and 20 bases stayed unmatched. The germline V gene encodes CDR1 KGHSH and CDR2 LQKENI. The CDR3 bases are TGTGCCAGCTCACCCGACCTCCGACTAGCGTACACCAACCGGTACGAGCAGTACTTC. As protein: CASSPDLRLAYTNRYEQYF.

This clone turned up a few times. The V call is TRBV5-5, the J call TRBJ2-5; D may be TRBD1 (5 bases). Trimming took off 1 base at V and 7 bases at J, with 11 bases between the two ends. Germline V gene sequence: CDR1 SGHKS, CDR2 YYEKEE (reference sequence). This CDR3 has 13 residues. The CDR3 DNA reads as TGTGCCAGCAGCTTGCCCGGAAGGGGGACCCAGTACTTC. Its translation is CASSLPGRGTQYF.

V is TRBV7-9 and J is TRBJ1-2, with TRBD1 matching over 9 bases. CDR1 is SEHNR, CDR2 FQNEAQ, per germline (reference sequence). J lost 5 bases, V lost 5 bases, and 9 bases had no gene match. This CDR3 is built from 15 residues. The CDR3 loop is CASSLSLTGGYGYTF. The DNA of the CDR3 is TGTGCCAGCAGCCTCTCTCTGACAGGGGGGTATGGCTACACCTTC.

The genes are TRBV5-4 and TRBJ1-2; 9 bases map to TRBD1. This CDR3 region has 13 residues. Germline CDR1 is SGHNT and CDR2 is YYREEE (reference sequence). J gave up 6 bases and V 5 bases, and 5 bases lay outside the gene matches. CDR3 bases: TGTGCCAGCAGGACCACAGGGGGCGATGGCTACACCTTC. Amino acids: CASRTTGGDGYTF.

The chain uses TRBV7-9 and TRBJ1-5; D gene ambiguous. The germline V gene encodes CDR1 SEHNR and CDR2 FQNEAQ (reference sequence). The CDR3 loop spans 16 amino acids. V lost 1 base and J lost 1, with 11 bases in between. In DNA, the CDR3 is TGTGCCAGCAGCTTAGGCGGAGGGCTGAGCAATCAGCCCCAGCATTTT. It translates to CASSLGGGLSNQPQHF.

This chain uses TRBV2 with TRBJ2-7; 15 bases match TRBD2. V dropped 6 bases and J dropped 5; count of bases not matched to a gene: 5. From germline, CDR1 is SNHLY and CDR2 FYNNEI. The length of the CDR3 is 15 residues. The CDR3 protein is CASRDGTSGRNEQYF. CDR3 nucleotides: TGTGCCAGCAGAGACGGGACTAGCGGGAGGAACGAGCAGTACTTC.

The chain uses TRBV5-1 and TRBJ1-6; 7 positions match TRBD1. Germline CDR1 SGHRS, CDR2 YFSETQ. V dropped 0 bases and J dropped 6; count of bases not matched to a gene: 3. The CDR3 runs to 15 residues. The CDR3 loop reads CASSLGQGINSPLHF. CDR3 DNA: TGCGCCAGCAGCTTGGGACAGGGTATTAATTCACCCCTCCACTTT. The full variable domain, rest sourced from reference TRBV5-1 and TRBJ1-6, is KAGVTQTPRYLIKTRGQQVTLSCSPISGHRSVSWYQQTPGQGLQFLFEYFSETQRNKGNFPGRFSGRQFSNSRSEMNVSTLELGDSALYLCASSLGQGINSPLHFGNGTRLTVT.

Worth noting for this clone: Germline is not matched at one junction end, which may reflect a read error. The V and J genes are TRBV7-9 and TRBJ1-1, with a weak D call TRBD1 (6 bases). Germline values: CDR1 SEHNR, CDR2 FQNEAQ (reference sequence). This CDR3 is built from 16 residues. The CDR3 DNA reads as TGTGCCAGCAGCCGGTCGACAGGACCCTTGAATACTGAAGCTTTCTTT. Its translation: CASSRSTGPLNTEAFF.

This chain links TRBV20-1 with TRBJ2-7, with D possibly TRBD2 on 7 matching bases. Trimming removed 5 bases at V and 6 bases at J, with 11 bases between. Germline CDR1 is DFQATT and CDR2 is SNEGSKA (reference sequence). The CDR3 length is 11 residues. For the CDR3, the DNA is TGCAGTGCTGGGCGGGGGCCCGAGCAGTACTTC. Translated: CSAGRGPEQYF.

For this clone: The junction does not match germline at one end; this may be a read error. CDR3 in amino acids: CASSLAGGGETQYF. The CDR3 DNA sequence: TGTGCTAGCAGCTTAGCAGGGGGGGGAGAGACCCAGTACTTC. The genes are TRBV7-7 and TRBJ2-5; D possibly matches TRBD1 or TRBD2 (7 bases each). CDR1 SSHAT and CDR2 FNYEAQ come from the germline V gene (reference sequence). The CDR3 has 14 residues.

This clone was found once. The CDR3 DNA sequence: TGTGCCACCAGCAGAGTAGCGGGGAAATACAATGAGCAGTTCTTC. Amino acids: CATSRVAGKYNEQFF. The V and J genes are TRBV15 and TRBJ2-1, with 8 nucleotides matching TRBD2. In germline, CDR1 is LNHNV, CDR2 YYDKDF (reference sequence). V shed 1 base, J shed 4 bases, and the junction held 3 bases outside the gene matches. CDR3 length: 15 residues.

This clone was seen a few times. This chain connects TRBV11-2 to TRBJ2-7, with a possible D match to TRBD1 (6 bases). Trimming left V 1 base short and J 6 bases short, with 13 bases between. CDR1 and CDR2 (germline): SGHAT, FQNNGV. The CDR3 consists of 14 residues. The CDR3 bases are TGTGCCAGCAGCTTAGGCGCAGGGGCGCTCGAGCAGTACGTC. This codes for CASSLGAGALEQYV.

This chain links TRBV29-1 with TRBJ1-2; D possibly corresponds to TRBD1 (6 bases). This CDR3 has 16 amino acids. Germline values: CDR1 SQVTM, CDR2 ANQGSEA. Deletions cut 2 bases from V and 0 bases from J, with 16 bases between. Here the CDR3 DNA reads TGCAGCGTTGAACCTGGGGGCCGCACGGCTAACTATGGCTACACCTTC. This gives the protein CSVEPGGRTANYGYTF.

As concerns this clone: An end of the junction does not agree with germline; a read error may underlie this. The CDR3 sequence: CASSFGSTDTQYF. In DNA form, the CDR3 reads TGTGCCAGCAGCTTCGGGAGCACGGATACGCAGTATTTT. This chain uses TRBV5-6 with TRBJ2-3, with a possible D match to TRBD2 (6 bases). Germline V gene data show CDR1 as SGHDT and CDR2 as YYEEEE. The CDR3 loop spans 13 amino acids.

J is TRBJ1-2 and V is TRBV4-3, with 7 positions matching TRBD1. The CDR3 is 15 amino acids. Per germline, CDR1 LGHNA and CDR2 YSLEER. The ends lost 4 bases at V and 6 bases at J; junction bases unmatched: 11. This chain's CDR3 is CASSPDDRAGHGYTF. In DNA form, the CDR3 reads TGCGCCAGCAGCCCGGACGACAGGGCGGGTCATGGCTACACCTTC.

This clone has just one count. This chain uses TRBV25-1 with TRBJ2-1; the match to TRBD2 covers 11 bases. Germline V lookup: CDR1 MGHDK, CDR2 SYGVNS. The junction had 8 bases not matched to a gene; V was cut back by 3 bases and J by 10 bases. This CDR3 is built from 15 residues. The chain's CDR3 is CASSDSSGRFGEQFF. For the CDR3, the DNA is TGTGCCAGCAGTGATTCTAGCGGGAGGTTCGGGGAGCAGTTCTTC.

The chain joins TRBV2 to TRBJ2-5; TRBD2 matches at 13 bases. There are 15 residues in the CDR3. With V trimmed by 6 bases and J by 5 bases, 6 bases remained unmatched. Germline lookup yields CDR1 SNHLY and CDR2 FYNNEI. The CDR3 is CASRKGLAGEETQYF. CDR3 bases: TGTGCCAGCAGAAAAGGACTAGCGGGGGAGGAGACCCAGTACTTC.

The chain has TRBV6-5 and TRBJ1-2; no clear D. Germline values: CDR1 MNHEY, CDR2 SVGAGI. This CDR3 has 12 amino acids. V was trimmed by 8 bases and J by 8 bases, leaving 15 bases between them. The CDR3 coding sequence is TGTGCCAGCGGCGAGAACGGGGAGGGCTACACCTTC. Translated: CASGENGEGYTF.

The CDR3 protein is CASSPPLGTEFF. The CDR3 DNA reads TGTGCCAGCAGCCCACCTTTGGGGACTGAGTTCTTC. The V call is TRBV7-8, the J call TRBJ2-1; D may be TRBD2 (6 bases). Germline CDR1 reads SGHVS; CDR2 reads FQNEAQ. The length of the CDR3 is 12 residues. V was pared by 5 bases and J by 14 bases, with 16 bases between. Based on the CDR3 plus reference TRBV7-8 and TRBJ2-1, the full variable domain is GAGVSQSPRYKVAKRGQDVALRCDPISGHVSLFWYQQALGQGPEFLTYFQNEAQLDKSGLPSDRFFAERPEGSVSTLKIQRTQQEDSAVYLCASSPPLGTEFFGPGTRLTVL.